This T cell receptor beta chain was retrieved from a study of control samples from healthy donors and cancer patients. Concerning this clone: Sequence at one end of the junction differs from germline and may be a read error.

Germline lookup yields CDR1 LNHDA and CDR2 SQIVND (reference sequence). The CDR3 length is 13 residues. The data were produced by immunoSEQ multiplex PCR, yet TCRdb's version contains in-frame clones alone and is incomplete. The sample consists of about 120,000 clones, around 87% of them appearing once. The source material was blood. This TCR derives from a man younger than 40 in good health. The chain carries TRBV19 and TRBJ1-1; D not resolved. The CDR3 sequence is CASSLDRDTEAFF. The CDR3 region has the DNA TGTGCCAGTAGTCTAGACCGGGACACTGAAGCTTTCTTT.